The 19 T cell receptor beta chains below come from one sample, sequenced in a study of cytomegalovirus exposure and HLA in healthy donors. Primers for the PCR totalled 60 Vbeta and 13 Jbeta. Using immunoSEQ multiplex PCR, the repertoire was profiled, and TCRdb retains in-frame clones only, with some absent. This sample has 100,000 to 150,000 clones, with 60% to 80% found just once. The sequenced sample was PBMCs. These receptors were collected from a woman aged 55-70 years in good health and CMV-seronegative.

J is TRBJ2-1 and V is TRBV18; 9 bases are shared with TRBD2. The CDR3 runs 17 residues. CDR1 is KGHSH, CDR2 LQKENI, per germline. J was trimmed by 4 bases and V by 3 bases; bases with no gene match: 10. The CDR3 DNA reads TGTGCCAGCTCACCGAGCGGGAGGTCGCCCCTTTACAATGAGCAGTTCTTC. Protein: CASSPSGRSPLYNEQFF.

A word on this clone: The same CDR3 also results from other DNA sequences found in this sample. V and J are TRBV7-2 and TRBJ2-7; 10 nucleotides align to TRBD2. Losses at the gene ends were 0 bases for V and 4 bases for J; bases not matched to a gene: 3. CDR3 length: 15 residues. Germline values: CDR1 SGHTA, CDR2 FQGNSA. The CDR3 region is CASSLALAGVYEQYF. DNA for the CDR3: TGTGCCAGCAGCTTAGCCCTAGCGGGAGTTTACGAGCAGTACTTC.

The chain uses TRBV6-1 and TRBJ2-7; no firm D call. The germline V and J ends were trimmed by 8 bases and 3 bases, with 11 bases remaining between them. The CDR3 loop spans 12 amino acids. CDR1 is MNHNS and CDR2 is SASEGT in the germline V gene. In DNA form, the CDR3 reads TGTGCCAGCGGAACAGAATTCTACGAGCAGTACTTC. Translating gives CASGTEFYEQYF.

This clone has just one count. The CDR3 region has the DNA TGTGCCAGCTCACCCGCGGGACTAGCGGGGGGCACAGATACGCAGTATTTT. It is translated as CASSPAGLAGGTDTQYF. This chain joins TRBV18 and TRBJ2-3, with 14 bases that match TRBD2. The CDR3 is made up of 17 amino acids. CDR1 and CDR2 from the germline V gene are KGHSH and LQKENI. After removal of 3 bases from V and 1 base from J, the junction contained 3 bases not matched to a gene.

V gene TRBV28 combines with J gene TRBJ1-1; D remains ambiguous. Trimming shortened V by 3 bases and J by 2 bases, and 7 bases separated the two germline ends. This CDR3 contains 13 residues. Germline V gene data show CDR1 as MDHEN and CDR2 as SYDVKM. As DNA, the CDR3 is TGTGCCAGCAGTTTCTCCTTTAACACTGAAGCTTTCTTT. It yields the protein CASSFSFNTEAFF. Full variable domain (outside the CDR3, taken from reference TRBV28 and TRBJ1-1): DVKVTQSSRYLVKRTGEKVFLECVQDMDHENMFWYRQDPGLGLRLIYFSYDVKMKEKGDIPEGYSVSREKKERFSLILESASTNQTSMYLCASSFSFNTEAFFGQGTRLTVV.

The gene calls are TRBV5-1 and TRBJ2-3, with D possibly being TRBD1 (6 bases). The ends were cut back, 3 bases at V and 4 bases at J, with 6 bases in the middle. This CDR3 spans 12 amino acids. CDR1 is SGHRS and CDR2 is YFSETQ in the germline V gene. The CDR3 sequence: CASSWTADTQYF. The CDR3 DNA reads TGCGCCAGCAGCTGGACAGCAGATACGCAGTATTTT.

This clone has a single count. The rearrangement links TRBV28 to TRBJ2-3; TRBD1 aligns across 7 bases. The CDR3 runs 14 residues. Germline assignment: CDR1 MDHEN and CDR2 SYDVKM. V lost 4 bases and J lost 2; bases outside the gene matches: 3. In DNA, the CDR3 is TGTGCCAGCAGTTCAGGGGGAATCACAGATACGCAGTATTTT. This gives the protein CASSSGGITDTQYF.

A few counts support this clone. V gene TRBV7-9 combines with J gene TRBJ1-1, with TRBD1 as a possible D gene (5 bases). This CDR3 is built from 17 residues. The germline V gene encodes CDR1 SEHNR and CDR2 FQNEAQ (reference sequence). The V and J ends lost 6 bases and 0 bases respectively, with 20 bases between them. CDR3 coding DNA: TGTGCCAGCAGGGGCGGAGGGGCCACAAGAATGAACACTGAAGCTTTCTTT. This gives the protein CASRGGGATRMNTEAFF.

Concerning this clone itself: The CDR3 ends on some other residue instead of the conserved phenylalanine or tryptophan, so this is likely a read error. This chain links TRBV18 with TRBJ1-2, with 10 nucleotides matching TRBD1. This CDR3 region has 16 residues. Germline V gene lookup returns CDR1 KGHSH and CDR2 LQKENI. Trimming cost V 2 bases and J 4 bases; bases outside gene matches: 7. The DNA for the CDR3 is TGTGCCAGCTCACCATCCGGGACAGGGGCCTTCTATGGCTACACCCTC. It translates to CASSPSGTGAFYGYTL.

CDR3 sequence (DNA): TGTGCCAGCAGTTTACAGGGACAGGGGTGGTACGAGCAGTACTTC. Protein sequence: CASSLQGQGWYEQYF. The chain combines TRBV27 with TRBJ2-7, with TRBD1 matching 10 bases. The ends lost 2 bases at V and 4 bases at J; junction bases unmatched: 5. The CDR3 sequence is 15 residues long. Germline CDR1 is MNHEY and CDR2 is SMNVEV (reference sequence).

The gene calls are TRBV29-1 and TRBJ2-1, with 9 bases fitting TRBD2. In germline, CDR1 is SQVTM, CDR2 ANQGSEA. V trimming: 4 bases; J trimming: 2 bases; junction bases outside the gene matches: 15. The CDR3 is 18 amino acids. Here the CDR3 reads CSVGLGAGGNPPYNEQFF. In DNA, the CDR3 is TGCAGCGTTGGCCTAGGAGCGGGGGGAAACCCCCCCTACAATGAGCAGTTCTTC.

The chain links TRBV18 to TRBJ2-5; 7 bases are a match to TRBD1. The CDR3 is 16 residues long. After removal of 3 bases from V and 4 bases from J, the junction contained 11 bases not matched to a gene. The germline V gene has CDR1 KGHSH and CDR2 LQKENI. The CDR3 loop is CASSPVGRPGGETQYF. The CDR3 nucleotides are TGTGCCAGCTCACCCGTCGGCAGGCCAGGGGGAGAGACCCAGTACTTC.

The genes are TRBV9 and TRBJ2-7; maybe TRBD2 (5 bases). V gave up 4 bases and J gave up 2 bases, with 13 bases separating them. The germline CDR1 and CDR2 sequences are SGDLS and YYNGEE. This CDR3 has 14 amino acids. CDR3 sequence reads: CASSPWESAYEQYF. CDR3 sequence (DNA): TGTGCCAGCAGCCCCTGGGAGAGCGCCTACGAGCAGTACTTC.

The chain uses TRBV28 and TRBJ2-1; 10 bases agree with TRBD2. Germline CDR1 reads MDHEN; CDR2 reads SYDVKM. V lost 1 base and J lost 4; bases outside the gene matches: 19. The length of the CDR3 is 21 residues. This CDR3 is CASSLSGLAGEGLRHYNEQFF. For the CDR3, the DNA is TGTGCCAGCAGTTTATCGGGGCTAGCGGGAGAGGGATTAAGGCATTACAATGAGCAGTTCTTC.

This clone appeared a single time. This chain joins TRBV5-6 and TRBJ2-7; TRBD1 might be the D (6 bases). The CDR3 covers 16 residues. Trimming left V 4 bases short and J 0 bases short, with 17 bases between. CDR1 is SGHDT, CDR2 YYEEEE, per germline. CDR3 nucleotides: TGTGCCAGCAGCCTGGATGGGGACACCCGCTCCTACGAGCAGTACTTC. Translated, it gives CASSLDGDTRSYEQYF.

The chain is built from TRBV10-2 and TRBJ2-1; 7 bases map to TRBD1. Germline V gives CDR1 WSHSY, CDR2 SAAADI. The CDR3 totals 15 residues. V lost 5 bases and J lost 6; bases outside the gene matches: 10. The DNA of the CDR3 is TGCGCCAGCAGTCGGGACAGTATCGGGCTCAATGAGCAGTTCTTC. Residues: CASSRDSIGLNEQFF.

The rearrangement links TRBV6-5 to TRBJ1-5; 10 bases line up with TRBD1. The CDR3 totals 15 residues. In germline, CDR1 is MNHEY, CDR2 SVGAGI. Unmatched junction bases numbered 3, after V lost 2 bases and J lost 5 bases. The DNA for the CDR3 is TGTGCCAGCAGTTACCGGGACAGGGGATATCAGCCCCAGCATTTT. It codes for CASSYRDRGYQPQHF.

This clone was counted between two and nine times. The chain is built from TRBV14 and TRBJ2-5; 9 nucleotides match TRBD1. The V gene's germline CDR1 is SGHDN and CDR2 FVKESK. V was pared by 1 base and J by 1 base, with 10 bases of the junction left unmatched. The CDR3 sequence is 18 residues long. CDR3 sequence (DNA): TGTGCCAGCAGCCAAGGGTACAGGGGGCGAGGGAGCCAAGAGACCCAGTACTTC. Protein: CASSQGYRGRGSQETQYF.

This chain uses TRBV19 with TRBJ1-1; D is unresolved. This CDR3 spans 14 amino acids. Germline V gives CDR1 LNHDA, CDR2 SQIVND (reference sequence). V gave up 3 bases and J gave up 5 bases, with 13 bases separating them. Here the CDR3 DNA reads TGTGCCAGTAGTATTGAGGTCGGGAAAACTGAAGCTTTCTTT. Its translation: CASSIEVGKTEAFF.